The 26 T cell receptor beta chains presented below share a single source sample, sequenced in a study of T cells in Graves' hyperthyroidism and ophthalmopathy. The investigators amplified TCR beta CDR3 regions from RNA transcripts. Researchers ran a first-round RT-PCR on the TCR CDR3 using the HTBI primer set. TCRdb re-analysed the multiplex PCR reads in MiXCR, keeping a single row per CDR3 protein. The sample contains over 250,000 distinct CDR3 sequences, around a quarter of which appear only once. Sequenced input: blood. Receptors originate from a middle-aged man with Graves' hyperthyroidism that later progressed to Graves' ophthalmopathy.

The chain employs TRBV6-1 and TRBJ2-7; the D gene is possibly TRBD1 (5 bases). Per germline, CDR1 MNHNS and CDR2 SASEGT. V lost 2 bases, J lost 2 bases, and 13 bases lay in between. The CDR3 is 15 amino acids. The CDR3 DNA reads TGTGCCAGCAGTGAAACGAGGACACACACCTACGAGCAGTACTTC. Residues: CASSETRTHTYEQYF.

There are many counts of this clonotype. The rearrangement joins TRBV3-1 to TRBJ1-6, with D possibly TRBD1 on 5 matching bases. V was clipped by 6 bases and J by 10 bases, with 19 bases between them. Per germline, CDR1 LGHDT and CDR2 YNNKEL (reference sequence). This CDR3 comprises 15 residues. CDR3 in DNA: TGTGCCAGCAGGGCGACGAGGGGAAGTTACTCACCCCTCCACTTT. Protein sequence: CASRATRGSYSPLHF.

The genes are TRBV6-1 and TRBJ1-5; D is perhaps TRBD1 (5 bases). CDR1 and CDR2 (germline): MNHNS, SASEGT. With 6 bases removed from V and 7 bases from J, the gap between germline ends came to 13 bases. The CDR3 has 13 residues. CDR3 coding DNA: TGTGCCAGCAGCAAAAGGGGCTGGCAGCCCCAGCATTTT. It yields the protein CASSKRGWQPQHF.

This clonotype was observed at least ten times. The chain carries TRBV4-2 and TRBJ2-7, with 11 bases lining up with TRBD2. Trimming took 0 bases from V and 3 from J; bases not matched to a gene: 1. The CDR3 contains 15 residues. Germline values: CDR1 LGHNA, CDR2 YNFKEQ. The CDR3 nucleotides are TGTGCCAGCAGCCAAGAGGGGACTAGCGGCTACGAGCAGTACTTC. This codes for CASSQEGTSGYEQYF.

This clonotype has only a few counts. The chain couples TRBV3-1 to TRBJ1-1; the D is unclear. The CDR3 loop spans 13 amino acids. CDR1 and CDR2 (germline): LGHDT, YNNKEL (reference sequence). Trimming stripped 3 bases from V and 6 bases from J, with 11 bases between. The CDR3 DNA follows: TGTGCCAGCAGCCATAACGGACGCTCTGAAGCTTTCTTT. Translation gives CASSHNGRSEAFF.

This clonotype was recorded many times. This chain uses TRBV13 with TRBJ2-7; 8 positions match TRBD2. The germline V gene encodes CDR1 PRHDT and CDR2 FYEKMQ (reference sequence). CDR3 length equals 16 residues. The V gene end was trimmed by 4 bases and the J gene end by 2 bases; junction bases not matched to a gene: 10. CDR3 residues: CASSSHSGTRTYEQYF. The CDR3 bases are TGTGCCAGCAGCTCTCACTCCGGGACTAGAACCTACGAGCAGTACTTC.

V gene TRBV6-2 or TRBV6-3 combines with J gene TRBJ2-2; a weak D match, TRBD2 (5 bases). Germline loops: CDR1 MNHEY, CDR2 SVGEGT. The CDR3 sequence is 14 residues long. The germline V and J ends were trimmed by 4 bases and 4 bases, with 10 bases remaining between them. CDR3 protein: CASSFLAGTGELFF. For the CDR3, the DNA is TGTGCCAGCAGTTTTCTAGCAGGCACCGGGGAGCTGTTTTTT.

In its sample, this clonotype was seen many times. V is TRBV28 and J is TRBJ1-1; D gene uncertain. The length of the CDR3 is 12 residues. The germline V gene encodes CDR1 MDHEN and CDR2 SYDVKM. The V end lost 5 bases, the J end lost 6 bases, and 10 bases lay between the germline ends. CDR3 loop: CASSLGGAEAFF. The DNA for the CDR3 is TGTGCCAGCAGTCTAGGTGGGGCTGAAGCTTTCTTT.

This clonotype came up many times. The gene calls are TRBV29-1 and TRBJ2-2; D may be TRBD1 (5 bases). This CDR3 comprises 14 residues. The V end lost 3 bases, the J end lost 0 bases, and 8 bases lay between the germline ends. Germline assignment: CDR1 SQVTM and CDR2 ANQGSEA. In nucleotides, the CDR3 is TGCAGCGTTGAGACAGAAACGAACACCGGGGAGCTGTTTTTT. It codes for CSVETETNTGELFF.

The sample holds many counts of this clonotype. The chain combines TRBV11-2 with TRBJ2-7, with D possibly matching TRBD1 (5 bases). The CDR3 is 15 residues long. Germline-derived CDR1 and CDR2 are SGHAT and FQNNGV. V lost 5 bases to trimming and J lost 1 base, with 15 bases between them. This CDR3 reads CASSAGHSKSYEQYF. For the CDR3, the DNA is TGTGCCAGCAGCGCAGGACACTCGAAGTCCTACGAGCAGTACTTC. Filled out from reference TRBV11-2 and TRBJ2-7, the complete variable domain reads EAGVAQSPRYKIIEKRQSVAFWCNPISGHATLYWYQQILGQGPKLLIQFQNNGVVDDSQLPKDRFSAERLKGVDSTLKIQPAKLEDSAVYLCASSAGHSKSYEQYFGPGTRLTVT.

In its sample, this clonotype was seen many times. The chain combines TRBV27 with TRBJ1-1; possible D gene TRBD1, 5 bases. CDR3 length equals 17 residues. Between the trimmed V and J ends, which lost 6 bases and 3 bases, there was a span of 23 bases. The germline gives CDR1 MNHEY, CDR2 SMNVEV (reference sequence). This CDR3 reads CASSNLQGAAWDTEAFF. The CDR3 DNA follows: TGTGCCAGCAGCAATCTCCAGGGTGCAGCATGGGACACTGAAGCTTTCTTT.

This clonotype occurred many times. The chain recombines TRBV6-5 with TRBJ2-7, with D possibly being TRBD2 (5 bases). Trimming left V 2 bases short and J 4 bases short, with 15 bases between. Germline CDR1 is MNHEY and CDR2 is SVGAGI. This CDR3 is 15 amino acids long. CDR3 DNA: TGTGCCAGCAGTTACAAGGGTCTCTCGGGGTACGAGCAGTACTTC. Encoded protein: CASSYKGLSGYEQYF.

This clonotype was counted at least ten times. J is TRBJ2-2 and V is TRBV5-1; D unclear. V was cut by 5 bases and J by 1 base, with 9 bases left in between. The germline V gene encodes CDR1 SGHRS and CDR2 YFSETQ. CDR3 length: 14 amino acids. CDR3 residues: CASRPSRNTGELFF. For the CDR3, the DNA is TGCGCCAGCAGACCTTCGCGGAACACCGGGGAGCTGTTTTTT.

This clonotype was seen many times. The rearrangement uses TRBV5-1 and TRBJ1-2; 8 bases match TRBD1. Germline V gene lookup returns CDR1 SGHRS and CDR2 YFSETQ. Trimming at V came to 4 bases and at J to 4 bases, leaving 12 bases not matched to a gene. CDR3 length equals 16 residues. The chain's CDR3 is CASSMGPGQGRYGYTF. The CDR3 nucleotides read TGCGCCAGCAGCATGGGACCCGGACAGGGTCGCTATGGCTACACCTTC.

In its sample, this clonotype was seen many times. The rearrangement links TRBV2 to TRBJ2-7; 13 nucleotides match TRBD2. CDR1 and CDR2 from the germline V gene are SNHLY and FYNNEI. CDR3 length equals 16 residues. The ends lost 2 bases at V and 3 bases at J; junction bases unmatched: 4. The DNA of the CDR3 is TGTGCCAGCAGTGAACTTGGGACTAGCGGGATCTACGAGCAGTACTTC. It encodes CASSELGTSGIYEQYF.

Comments on this clonotype: This may arise from a read error, as a much more abundant clone is one base away. As the CDR3 is not closed by the conserved phenylalanine or tryptophan, this likely results from a read error. The genes are TRBV27 and TRBJ1-6; 8 bases agree with TRBD1. This CDR3 is built from 15 residues. Germline V gene lookup returns CDR1 MNHEY and CDR2 SMNVEV (reference sequence). Germline trimming cut 7 bases from V and 8 bases from J; bases unmatched to any gene: 10. In DNA form, the CDR3 reads TGTGCCAGCACCGGGACAGGACGGTCGGATTCACCCCTCCACCTT. Residues: CASTGTGRSDSPLHL.

This clonotype showed up many times. This rearrangement joins TRBV30 to TRBJ2-7; the D is unclear. Germline-derived CDR1 and CDR2 are GTSNPN and SVGIG (reference sequence). The CDR3 sequence is 13 residues long. V was pared by 3 bases and J by 6 bases, with 15 bases between. CDR3 DNA sequence: TGTGCCTGGAGGGCTAAACCGACTTTCGAGCAGTACTTC. It yields the protein CAWRAKPTFEQYF.

The chain recombines TRBV28 with TRBJ1-2; no firm D call. Trimming left V 1 base short and J 3 bases short, with 3 bases between. CDR3 size: 12 residues. The germline V gene encodes CDR1 MDHEN and CDR2 SYDVKM. The CDR3 is CASSLLDYGYTF. CDR3 coding DNA: TGTGCCAGCAGTTTATTGGACTATGGCTACACCTTC.

This sequence joins TRBV29-1 and TRBJ2-2; 8 bases agree with TRBD1. The CDR3 spans 15 residues. With 0 bases clipped from V and 5 bases from J, the junction kept 5 bases outside the gene matches. Germline V CDR1 and CDR2: SQVTM, ANQGSEA. The DNA for the CDR3 is TGCAGCGTTGAAGATCGACAGGGGACGACCGGGGAGCTGTTTTTT. This codes for CSVEDRQGTTGELFF.

This clonotype came up many times. The rearrangement joins TRBV20-1 to TRBJ1-5; no reliable D call. The CDR3 runs 14 residues. The germline V gene encodes CDR1 DFQATT and CDR2 SNEGSKA (reference sequence). V lost 1 base, J lost 3 bases, and 10 bases lay in between. The CDR3 nucleotides are TGCAGTGCTAGAGTCGACACGCTCAATCAGCCCCAGCATTTT. Translating gives CSARVDTLNQPQHF.

The V and J genes are TRBV6-2 or TRBV6-3 and TRBJ2-2; either TRBD1 or TRBD2 may fit D (5 bases each). This CDR3 is built from 14 residues. Germline CDR1 and CDR2: MNHEY and SVGEGT. V was cut by 6 bases and J by 5 bases, with 13 bases left in between. DNA for the CDR3: TGTGCCAGCAGAGAGGGACGACTTACCGGGGAGCTGTTTTTT. It translates to CASREGRLTGELFF.

This clonotype was found many times. This chain joins TRBV12-3 or TRBV12-4 and TRBJ1-5; 7 nucleotides match TRBD1. The CDR3 covers 13 residues. V dropped 6 bases and J dropped 6; count of bases not matched to a gene: 5. DNA of the CDR3: TGTGCCAGCAGACCTACAGGGGTTCAGCCCCAGCATTTT. This encodes CASRPTGVQPQHF.

The rearrangement joins TRBV9 to TRBJ1-6; a weak D match, TRBD1 (5 bases). The germline V and J ends were trimmed by 4 bases and 6 bases, with 14 bases remaining between them. The CDR3 runs 15 residues. The germline V gene encodes CDR1 SGDLS and CDR2 YYNGEE. The CDR3 is CASSFRDKGNSPLHF. Here the CDR3 DNA reads TGTGCCAGCAGCTTCAGGGATAAGGGTAATTCACCCCTCCACTTT.

This clonotype has at least ten counts. V and J are TRBV20-1 and TRBJ1-2; possibly TRBD1 for D (6 bases). The V end was cut by 3 bases, the J end by 0 bases, with 11 bases between. CDR3 length: 14 residues. The germline V gene has CDR1 DFQATT and CDR2 SNEGSKA (reference sequence). CDR3 in amino acids: CSARFSGANYGYTF. The CDR3 DNA sequence: TGCAGTGCTAGGTTTTCAGGGGCTAACTATGGCTACACCTTC.

The J gene is TRBJ2-7, the V gene TRBV11-2; 8 nucleotides agree with TRBD2. V was pared by 5 bases and J by 3 bases, with 6 bases of the junction left unmatched. This CDR3 is built from 14 residues. Germline V gives CDR1 SGHAT, CDR2 FQNNGV. The CDR3 reads CASSGTGTSYEQYF. CDR3 DNA sequence: TGTGCCAGCAGCGGGACCGGGACTAGCTACGAGCAGTACTTC.

The chain joins TRBV28 to TRBJ1-2; D remains unclear. The CDR3 is 13 amino acids. The germline CDR1 and CDR2 sequences are MDHEN and SYDVKM. Trimming removed 3 bases at V and 7 bases at J, with 12 bases between. The CDR3 coding sequence is TGTGCCAGCAGTTTTGTGTCGGGGAGTGGCTACACCTTC. The encoded protein is CASSFVSGSGYTF.